The sample holds a few counts of the clone carrying this T cell receptor (beta chain). Its cognate antigen is unknown. This sample is part of a study of response to subunit inactivated influenza vaccine. Study-wide results and limits: That few new T cells are recruited by each seasonal influenza vaccination was the authors' suggestion.

In TCRdb, the RT-PCR reads were re-called with MiXCR into one record per CDR3 protein. Here the sample spans over 400,000 distinct CDR3 sequences, around 9.9% being singletons. Between the trimmed V and J ends, which lost 4 bases and 8 bases, there was a span of 17 bases. Germline lookup yields CDR1 SGHAT and CDR2 FQNNGV. The CDR3 loop spans 14 amino acids. The genes are TRBV11-2 and TRBJ2-5, with a tentative D call TRBD2 (7 bases). This TCR derives from a man aged 45-65 years who received an inactivated influenza vaccine. The sequences come from PBMCs from blood, collected more than 35 days after vaccination. DNA for the CDR3: TGTGCCAGCAGCTCGGGGGGCTATCCTGGAACCCAGTACTTC. Encoded protein: CASSSGGYPGTQYF.